The text below deals with one T cell receptor beta chain. Losses at the gene ends were 4 bases for V and 1 base for J; bases not matched to a gene: 3. Germline lookup yields CDR1 SGHNT and CDR2 YYREEE (reference sequence). The CDR3 is 14 residues long. The sample is drawn from a study of cytomegalovirus exposure and HLA in healthy donors. 60 Vbeta and 13 Jbeta primers were used in PCR. Profiled with immunoSEQ multiplex PCR; TCRdb holds only in-frame clones, not every one. The sample shows some 140,000 clones, 80% of them seen only once. This chain joins TRBV5-4 and TRBJ1-1; 8 bases line up with TRBD1. Sequencing was performed on PBMCs. The clonotype was recovered from a man aged 25 to 45 in good health and CMV-seropositive. CDR3 residues: CASSDTGGNTEAFF. CDR3 sequence (DNA): TGTGCCAGCAGCGATACAGGGGGGAACACTGAAGCTTTCTTT.